A single sample is the source of the 25 T cell receptor beta chains below, sequenced in a study of early T cells in non-severe SARS-CoV-2 infection. TCRdb passed the 5' RACE reads through MiXCR, listing each CDR3 protein once. There are 60,000 to 70,000 distinct CDR3 sequences in the sample; approximately 6.1% occur only once, and about 3.6% lies in the top ten. Source: whole blood, taken at baseline. The receptors were gathered from an adult who was a healthcare worker with PCR-confirmed SARS-CoV-2 infection or an uninfected control (not recorded which).

This clonotype has at least ten counts. The J gene is TRBJ2-1, the V gene TRBV20-1; 7 bases agree with TRBD1. The V gene end was trimmed by 5 bases and the J gene end by 2 bases; junction bases not matched to a gene: 15. Germline V gives CDR1 DFQATT, CDR2 SNEGSKA (reference sequence). CDR3 length: 17 residues. CDR3: CSAALARGRPPYNEQFF. The CDR3 DNA reads TGCAGTGCTGCCTTGGCGAGGGGGCGACCCCCCTACAATGAGCAGTTCTTC.

This clonotype was seen a handful of times. The J gene is TRBJ2-1, the V gene TRBV30, with D possibly called TRBD1 or TRBD2 (7 bases each). In germline, CDR1 is GTSNPN, CDR2 SVGIG (reference sequence). CDR3 length equals 15 residues. The V end lost 5 bases, the J end lost 5 bases, and 19 bases lay between the germline ends. The CDR3 loop is CAWDRGGQLNNEQFF. The DNA of the CDR3 is TGTGCCTGGGATAGGGGGGGACAGCTCAACAATGAGCAGTTCTTC.

This rearrangement joins TRBV28 to TRBJ2-1; D may correspond to TRBD1 or TRBD2 (5 bases each). The CDR3 has 11 residues. V lost 6 bases and J 14 bases, leaving 14 bases between the germline ends. Per germline, CDR1 MDHEN and CDR2 SYDVKM. The CDR3 nucleotides are TGTGCCAGCAGGATCGGGGCATCTAAGTTCTTC. Translated, it gives CASRIGASKFF.

At least ten counts were recorded for this clonotype. The CDR3, as DNA: TGCAGTGCTCCGCCGGGCAGCTTAAGCAATCAGCCCCAGCATTTT. The encoded protein is CSAPPGSLSNQPQHF. The chain uses TRBV20-1 and TRBJ1-5; D uncertain. Trimming shortened V by 5 bases and J by 1 base, and 15 bases separated the two germline ends. Germline CDR1 is DFQATT and CDR2 is SNEGSKA (reference sequence). The CDR3 covers 15 residues.

This clonotype was seen repeatedly, ten times or more. The rearrangement links TRBV5-1 to TRBJ2-5; D ambiguous. V lost 4 bases, J lost 1 base, and 14 bases lay in between. Germline lookup yields CDR1 SGHRS and CDR2 YFSETQ. The CDR3 totals 15 residues. CDR3 sequence reads: CASSPAGDLQETQYF. CDR3 coding DNA: TGCGCCAGCAGCCCGGCAGGCGACCTCCAAGAGACCCAGTACTTC. The full variable domain, rest sourced from reference TRBV5-1 and TRBJ2-5, is KAGVTQTPRYLIKTRGQQVTLSCSPISGHRSVSWYQQTPGQGLQFLFEYFSETQRNKGNFPGRFSGRQFSNSRSEMNVSTLELGDSALYLCASSPAGDLQETQYFGPGTRLLVL.

This clonotype was seen ten or more times. CDR3 DNA: TGCGCCAGTAAACAGGGAGCAGATAATTCACCCCTCCACTTT. It yields the protein CASKQGADNSPLHF. The chain combines TRBV5-1 with TRBJ1-6; TRBD1 is a possible D gene (6 bases). Germline V gives CDR1 SGHRS, CDR2 YFSETQ. The CDR3 has 14 amino acids. The V end lost 8 bases, the J end lost 5 bases, and 14 bases lay between the germline ends.

This sequence joins TRBV7-6 and TRBJ1-2; D possibly corresponds to TRBD1 (5 bases). CDR1 and CDR2 from the germline V gene are SGHVS and FNYEAQ. This CDR3 comprises 12 residues. V was shortened by 2 bases and J by 6 bases, with 7 bases between the two germline ends. DNA for the CDR3: TGTGCCAGCAGCTTAAGAGGGGATGGCTACACCTTC. It specifies CASSLRGDGYTF. The variable domain in full, with the rest retrieved from reference TRBV7-6 and TRBJ1-2, is GAGVSQSPRYKVTKRGQDVALRCDPISGHVSLYWYRQALGQGPEFLTYFNYEAQQDKSGLPNDRFSAERPEGSISTLTIQRTEQRDSAMYRCASSLRGDGYTFGSGTRLTVV.

This clonotype occurred a few times. This chain uses TRBV7-9 with TRBJ2-7, with TRBD1 as a possible D gene (6 bases). The CDR3 runs 12 residues. Germline CDR1 and CDR2: SEHNR and FQNEAQ (reference sequence). Trimming stripped 6 bases from V and 4 bases from J, with 10 bases between. The CDR3 DNA sequence: TGTGCCAGCAGTTACCAGGGGTACGAGCAGTACTTC. It translates to CASSYQGYEQYF. The full variable domain, completed using reference TRBV7-9 and TRBJ2-7, is DTGVSQNPRHKITKRGQNVTFRCDPISEHNRLYWYRQTLGQGPEFLTYFQNEAQLEKSRLLSDRFSAERPKGSFSTLEIQRTEQGDSAMYLCASSYQGYEQYFGPGTRLTVT.

This clonotype showed up just a few times. The V and J genes are TRBV7-9 and TRBJ2-3, with D perhaps TRBD1 or TRBD2 (5 bases each). The CDR3 loop spans 16 amino acids. Germline V CDR1 and CDR2: SEHNR, FQNEAQ (reference sequence). The V gene lost 4 bases and the J gene lost 0 bases, with 14 bases spanning the gap. CDR3 coding DNA: TGTGCCAGCAGCTGGGACCGACGTCCTAGCACAGATACGCAGTATTTT. As protein: CASSWDRRPSTDTQYF.

This clonotype occurred a few times. V is TRBV29-1 and J is TRBJ2-7; D is unresolved. Per the germline V gene, CDR1 is SQVTM and CDR2 is ANQGSEA. CDR3 length: 12 residues. The V end was cut by 4 bases, the J end by 2 bases, with 9 bases between. The CDR3 sequence is CSVARTAYEQYF. CDR3 nucleotide sequence: TGCAGCGTTGCACGTACAGCCTACGAGCAGTACTTC.

This clonotype came up many times. The chain has TRBV5-1 and TRBJ1-2, with D perhaps TRBD1 (5 bases). The CDR3 loop spans 13 amino acids. The germline V gene has CDR1 SGHRS and CDR2 YFSETQ. The ends were cut back, 0 bases at V and 7 bases at J, with 10 bases in the middle. CDR3 sequence reads: CASSLESGSGYTF. The CDR3 coding sequence is TGCGCCAGCAGCTTGGAGTCAGGGTCTGGCTACACCTTC. Full variable domain (outside the CDR3, taken from reference TRBV5-1 and TRBJ1-2): KAGVTQTPRYLIKTRGQQVTLSCSPISGHRSVSWYQQTPGQGLQFLFEYFSETQRNKGNFPGRFSGRQFSNSRSEMNVSTLELGDSALYLCASSLESGSGYTFGSGTRLTVV.

This clonotype was observed a few times. A much bigger clone sits one base away, suggesting this may be a read error. The chain recombines TRBV19 with TRBJ1-2; possible D gene TRBD1, 5 bases. The V gene's germline CDR1 is LNHDA and CDR2 SQIVND (reference sequence). Trimming removed 4 bases from V and 8 bases from J, with 20 bases in between. The CDR3 length is 15 residues. The CDR3 coding sequence is TGTGCCAGTAGTACCCCGACCGAAGGGGCGCGGGGCTACACCTTC. Translation gives CASSTPTEGARGYTF.

This clonotype occurred many times. The chain is built from TRBV2 and TRBJ2-2; 7 bases are shared with TRBD1. The germline CDR1 and CDR2 sequences are SNHLY and FYNNEI. V gave up 7 bases and J gave up 6 bases; unmatched junction bases: 8. The CDR3 sequence is 14 residues long. DNA for the CDR3: TGTGCCAGCAAGGGGGCCAGGGGATCCGGGGAGCTGTTTTTT. Amino acids: CASKGARGSGELFF.

This clonotype was seen at least ten times. The chain employs TRBV5-1 and TRBJ2-7; 8 bases fit TRBD1. V was pared by 2 bases and J by 0 bases, with 1 base of the junction left unmatched. From germline, CDR1 is SGHRS and CDR2 YFSETQ. The CDR3 is made up of 14 amino acids. The CDR3 spells CASSFTGGSYEQYF. In nucleotides, the CDR3 is TGCGCCAGCAGCTTTACAGGGGGCTCCTACGAGCAGTACTTC.

This clonotype was counted between two and nine times. The chain combines TRBV5-1 with TRBJ2-6, with 7 nucleotides matching TRBD1. After removal of 2 bases from V and 0 bases from J, the junction contained 8 bases not matched to a gene. This CDR3 is 18 amino acids long. In germline, CDR1 is SGHRS, CDR2 YFSETQ. CDR3 nucleotides: TGCGCCAGCAGCTTAAGAGACAGGGCTCACTCTGGGGCCAACGTCCTGACTTTC. Translating gives CASSLRDRAHSGANVLTF.

This clonotype was counted between two and nine times. The chain carries TRBV6-6 and TRBJ2-5; TRBD2 aligns across 9 bases. Germline V lookup: CDR1 MNHNY, CDR2 SVGAGI (reference sequence). The CDR3 covers 16 residues. Trimming took 2 bases from V and 1 from J; bases not matched to a gene: 5. CDR3 protein: CASSYPGGRVQETQYF. CDR3 DNA sequence: TGTGCCAGCAGTTACCCGGGCGGGAGGGTCCAAGAGACCCAGTACTTC.

The sample holds many counts of this clonotype. This chain links TRBV28 with TRBJ2-1; D is perhaps TRBD2 (6 bases). V lost 3 bases to trimming and J lost 4 bases, with 16 bases between them. Germline CDR1 and CDR2: MDHEN and SYDVKM. The CDR3 spans 16 residues. The CDR3 loop reads CASSFGGIPSYNEQFF. In DNA form, the CDR3 reads TGTGCCAGCAGTTTTGGGGGGATACCTTCATACAATGAGCAGTTCTTC.

The chain carries TRBV7-2 and TRBJ2-1; 9 positions match TRBD2. With 1 base clipped from V and 8 bases from J, the junction kept 6 bases outside the gene matches. This CDR3 spans 15 amino acids. Germline loops: CDR1 SGHTA, CDR2 FQGNSA. CDR3 residues: CASSLGGTSPYEQFF. The CDR3 nucleotides are TGTGCCAGCAGCTTAGGCGGGACTAGCCCCTATGAGCAGTTCTTC.

Ten or more counts support this clonotype. The CDR3 DNA follows: TGCGCCAGCAGCCAAGATTACAGGGGTGCCCGTTATAGCAATCAGCCCCAGCATTTT. It specifies CASSQDYRGARYSNQPQHF. The chain combines TRBV4-1 with TRBJ1-5; 7 bases line up with TRBD1. V was pared by 0 bases and J by 0 bases, with 11 bases of the junction left unmatched. From germline, CDR1 is MGHRA and CDR2 YSYEKL. This CDR3 is built from 19 residues.

This clonotype was observed many times. V usage is TRBV6-1 and J usage is TRBJ2-5; 8 nucleotides agree with TRBD1. Germline assignment: CDR1 MNHNS and CDR2 SASEGT. The CDR3 contains 17 residues. Trimming cost V 6 bases and J 5 bases; bases outside gene matches: 17. The CDR3 reads CASSLVFGQGGGETQYF. The CDR3 DNA reads as TGTGCCAGCAGCCTGGTATTTGGACAGGGTGGAGGGGAGACCCAGTACTTC.

The rearrangement joins TRBV6-5 to TRBJ2-3, with D maybe TRBD2 (6 bases). Germline V gene sequence: CDR1 MNHEY, CDR2 SVGAGI. With 0 bases removed from V and 3 bases from J, the gap between germline ends came to 13 bases. The CDR3 runs to 16 residues. In nucleotides, the CDR3 is TGTGCCAGCAGTTACTCGAGTCAGGGAGGTACAGATACGCAGTATTTT. Residues: CASSYSSQGGTDTQYF.

Only a few counts were recorded for this clonotype. The chain has TRBV27 and TRBJ2-3; 7 bases match TRBD2. CDR1 MNHEY and CDR2 SMNVEV come from the germline V gene (reference sequence). This CDR3 has 15 amino acids. The V gene end was trimmed by 3 bases and the J gene end by 3 bases; junction bases not matched to a gene: 6. CDR3 sequence reads: CASSLWEGGTDTQYF. The CDR3 coding sequence is TGTGCCAGCAGTTTGTGGGAGGGCGGGACAGATACGCAGTATTTT.

The sample holds many counts of this clonotype. The chain uses TRBV7-6 and TRBJ2-3, with no clear D. Per the germline V gene, CDR1 is SGHVS and CDR2 is FNYEAQ. This CDR3 has 15 amino acids. V gave up 3 bases and J gave up 2 bases, with 12 bases separating them. DNA of the CDR3: TGTGCCAGCAGCTTCGGAACAGAACACACAGATACGCAGTATTTT. Residues: CASSFGTEHTDTQYF.

This rearrangement joins TRBV12-3 or TRBV12-4 to TRBJ2-7; TRBD1 matches at 9 bases. The J segment lost 4 bases and the V segment lost 5 bases, leaving 9 bases of the junction unmatched. This CDR3 is built from 15 residues. Written as DNA, the CDR3 is TGTGCCAGCAGTCCCTACGGGACAGGGAGGTACGAGCAGTACTTC. It translates to CASSPYGTGRYEQYF.

This clonotype has only a few counts. The chain employs TRBV28 and TRBJ1-1; D perhaps matches TRBD1 (5 bases). The CDR3 totals 12 residues. Germline V gene data show CDR1 as MDHEN and CDR2 as SYDVKM. The V end lost 10 bases, the J end lost 5 bases, and 14 bases lay between the germline ends. The CDR3, as DNA: TGTGCCACCAACACAGGAGGGACTGAAGCTTTCTTT. Its translation: CATNTGGTEAFF. Full variable domain (remainder filled in from reference TRBV28 and TRBJ1-1): DVKVTQSSRYLVKRTGEKVFLECVQDMDHENMFWYRQDPGLGLRLIYFSYDVKMKEKGDIPEGYSVSREKKERFSLILESASTNQTSMYLCATNTGGTEAFFGQGTRLTVV.